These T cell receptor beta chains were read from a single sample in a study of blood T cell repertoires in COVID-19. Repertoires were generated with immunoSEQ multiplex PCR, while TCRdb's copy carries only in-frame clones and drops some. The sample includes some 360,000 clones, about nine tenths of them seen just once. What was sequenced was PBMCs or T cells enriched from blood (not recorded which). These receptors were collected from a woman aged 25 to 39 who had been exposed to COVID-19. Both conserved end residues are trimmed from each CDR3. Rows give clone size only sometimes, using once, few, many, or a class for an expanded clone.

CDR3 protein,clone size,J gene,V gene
ASSQAKGRIAGELYEQY,.,TRBJ2-7,TRBV3-1/TRBV3-2
ASSTPVGLAGGDEQF,.,TRBJ2-1,TRBV19
ASSHGRPRLNEQF,.,TRBJ2-1,TRBV6-5
ASSYGSTASAYEQY,once,TRBJ2-7,TRBV6-5
ASSEAWSDRAGGQY,.,TRBJ2-7,TRBV6-1
ASTTNRGKDTGELF,.,TRBJ2-2,TRBV16
ASSSEGRTALH,.,TRBJ1-6,TRBV5-5
ASSHASGNTEAF,.,TRBJ1-1,TRBV5-5
ASRSGEAVYVANEKLF,once,TRBJ1-4,TRBV28
ARSLGNPGTPANEQY,.,TRBJ2-7,TRBV5-3
ASSLGGGTDTQY,once,TRBJ2-3,TRBV11-3
ASSGAPGASYEQY,.,TRBJ2-7,TRBV3-1/TRBV3-2
ASSRLVNTEAF,.,TRBJ1-1,TRBV12-3/TRBV12-4
ACSTSGSMADTQY,few,TRBJ2-3,TRBV30
ASSEEALGGSPLH,.,TRBJ1-6,TRBV2
ATSREPGLLNEQY,once,TRBJ2-7,TRBV15
ASSSRSVIADQETQY,.,TRBJ2-5,TRBV28
ASIPYEGGSKLGNTDTQY,.,TRBJ2-3,TRBV2
ASSSLGETGELF,once,TRBJ2-2,TRBV2
ASSLRDRDNEQF,.,TRBJ2-1,TRBV10-2
ASSMLGEGKAF,.,TRBJ1-1,TRBV19
ATSLLRQAF,.,TRBJ1-1,TRBV15
ATSRGRADNSPLH,once,TRBJ1-6,TRBV15
ATSRDTGGAGELF,.,TRBJ2-2,TRBV15
ASSALAGAFKDEQF,.,TRBJ2-1,TRBV7-3
ASSLGTRGELF,.,TRBJ2-2,TRBV13
SASLDSYEQY,once,TRBJ2-7,TRBV20-1
ASVTKPGGLGETQY,.,TRBJ2-5,TRBV2
ASTTSGYEQY,.,TRBJ2-7,TRBV27
ASSLGLAGRVNYEQY,.,TRBJ2-7,TRBV5-1
ASSQEGEGNTIY,.,TRBJ1-3,TRBV4-1
ASSLNRLGTRDGYT,.,TRBJ1-2,TRBV7-9
ASSFGPRGTEAF,.,TRBJ1-1,TRBV7-3
ASRSLAATGELF,.,TRBJ2-2,TRBV25-1
ASSPVGTGGGEQY,.,TRBJ2-7,TRBV5-1
ASKAGGWGTEAF,few,TRBJ1-1,TRBV28
ASSSMSGGGETQY,.,TRBJ2-5,TRBV11-2
ASRQGQLYSNQPQH,.,TRBJ1-5,TRBV6-6
ASGRDSGYEQY,few,TRBJ2-7,TRBV12-5
ASSLTGNDEKLF,.,TRBJ1-4,TRBV5-1
ASSYLSSHSGDEQF,few,TRBJ2-1,TRBV6-2/TRBV6-3
ASSIDRFNSPLH,once,TRBJ1-6,TRBV19
ASSQVWDRGRNEQF,.,TRBJ2-1,TRBV3-1/TRBV3-2
ASSLETGLTEAF,.,TRBJ1-1,TRBV5-1
ASRRTGVHEQY,.,TRBJ2-7,TRBV19
ASSQDVTGGSGEQY,once,TRBJ2-7,TRBV4-1
ASSPAGTLQMNTEAF,.,TRBJ1-1,TRBV18
ASSLLAGWVHEQY,once,TRBJ2-7,TRBV27
ASSLAGRSSYEQY,.,TRBJ2-7,TRBV19
ASSLAGRSNQPQH,.,TRBJ1-5,TRBV7-2
ASSVGREGIQY,.,TRBJ2-4,TRBV9
ASSSYLTGQGGYT,once,TRBJ1-2,TRBV28
ASSLRDRGYEQY,.,TRBJ2-7,TRBV27